The 28 T cell receptor beta chains presented below share a single source sample, sequenced in a study of OX40 agonist ivuxolimab in advanced cancers. Assay: immunoSEQ multiplex PCR; the TCRdb copy retains only in-frame clones and omits some. Altogether roughly 48,000 clones are present, 75% to 80% being singletons, with the ten largest covering 6.5% to 9.5%. The sequencing here drew on CD4+ or CD8+ T cells sorted from blood, taken in a trial of the OX40 agonist ivuxolimab. The receptor set was obtained from an adult with an advanced solid tumor such as melanoma, head and neck, liver or kidney cancer.

The gene calls are TRBV7-2 and TRBJ2-1; 11 bases are a match to TRBD2. The ends lost 8 bases at V and 8 bases at J; junction bases unmatched: 5. Germline V gene lookup returns CDR1 SGHTA and CDR2 FQGNSA. This CDR3 contains 13 residues. The CDR3 is CASQLAGADEQFF. In DNA, the CDR3 is TGTGCCAGCCAACTAGCGGGAGCCGATGAGCAGTTCTTC. The full variable domain, its missing parts supplied by reference TRBV7-2 and TRBJ2-1, is GAGVSQSPSNKVTEKGKDVELRCDPISGHTALYWYRQSLGQGLEFLIYFQGNSAPDKSGLPSDRFSAERTGGSVSTLTIQRTQQEDSAVYLCASQLAGADEQFFGPGTRLTVL.

The chain recombines TRBV7-6 with TRBJ2-1; the D gene is possibly TRBD2 (6 bases). This CDR3 region has 17 residues. With 5 bases removed from V and 6 bases from J, the gap between germline ends came to 23 bases. Looked up from germline, CDR1 is SGHVS and CDR2 is FNYEAQ. The CDR3 sequence: CASSRGLLRGVSNEQFF. DNA of the CDR3: TGTGCCAGCAGCCGGGGCCTACTGCGCGGGGTTTCCAATGAGCAGTTCTTC.

The chain has TRBV5-1 and TRBJ2-3; D perhaps matches TRBD1 (6 bases). This CDR3 is 13 amino acids long. The V gene lost 2 bases and the J gene lost 3 bases, with 7 bases spanning the gap. CDR1 and CDR2 (germline): SGHRS, YFSETQ. CDR3 amino acids: CASSLQGTDTQYF. CDR3 DNA sequence: TGCGCCAGCAGCTTACAGGGTACAGATACGCAGTATTTT. Complete variable domain (other parts from reference TRBV5-1 and TRBJ2-3): KAGVTQTPRYLIKTRGQQVTLSCSPISGHRSVSWYQQTPGQGLQFLFEYFSETQRNKGNFPGRFSGRQFSNSRSEMNVSTLELGDSALYLCASSLQGTDTQYFGPGTRLTVL.

Here the CDR3 reads CASSLRQIQENTEAFF. The CDR3 DNA sequence: TGTGCCAGCTCACTAAGACAGATCCAAGAGAACACTGAAGCTTTCTTT. The chain couples TRBV18 to TRBJ1-1, with D possibly matching TRBD1 (5 bases). V was shortened by 4 bases and J by 1 base, with 16 bases between the two germline ends. This CDR3 spans 16 amino acids. From germline, CDR1 is KGHSH and CDR2 LQKENI.

The chain is built from TRBV5-1 and TRBJ2-1; TRBD2 matches at 7 bases. CDR1 and CDR2 (germline): SGHRS, YFSETQ. The CDR3 is 16 residues long. Unmatched junction bases numbered 3, after V lost 0 bases and J lost 0 bases. The CDR3 sequence is CASSLGGGSSYNEQFF. The CDR3 bases are TGCGCCAGCAGCTTGGGGGGCGGGAGCTCCTACAATGAGCAGTTCTTC.

This clone has a single count. The V and J genes are TRBV2 and TRBJ2-1; D is possibly TRBD2 (6 bases). Germline V gene lookup returns CDR1 SNHLY and CDR2 FYNNEI. Trimming removed 6 bases at V and 5 bases at J, with 17 bases between. There are 15 residues in the CDR3. The chain's CDR3 is CASSAIGGEDNEQFF. CDR3 nucleotide sequence: TGTGCCAGCAGCGCAATTGGCGGGGAGGACAATGAGCAGTTCTTC. The whole variable domain, remainder taken from reference TRBV2 and TRBJ2-1, is EPEVTQTPSHQVTQMGQEVILRCVPISNHLYFYWYRQILGQKVEFLVSFYNNEISEKSEIFDDQFSVERPDGSNFTLKIRSTKLEDSAMYFCASSAIGGEDNEQFFGPGTRLTVL.

This clone was counted a few times. This chain uses TRBV5-4 with TRBJ1-1, with 7 bases lining up with TRBD1. The CDR3 has 14 residues. V lost 0 bases to trimming and J lost 4 bases; unmatched junction nucleotides: 3. CDR1 is SGHNT and CDR2 is YYREEE in the germline V gene (reference sequence). The CDR3 nucleotides are TGTGCCAGCAGCTTGGATGCAGGGGGCACTGAAGCTTTCTTT. This sequence encodes CASSLDAGGTEAFF.

CDR3 residues: CASSGGPRDGSYEQYF. CDR3 nucleotides: TGCGCCAGCAGTGGGGGACCACGGGATGGGTCCTACGAGCAGTACTTC. V and J are TRBV10-1 and TRBJ2-7; tentatively, D is TRBD1 or TRBD2 (5 bases each). V lost 4 bases and J lost 1, with 17 bases in between. This CDR3 comprises 16 residues. Germline loops: CDR1 WNHNN, CDR2 SYGVQD (reference sequence).

V usage is TRBV7-2 and J usage is TRBJ2-5; TRBD1 matches 10 bases. With V trimmed by 5 bases and J by 5 bases, 8 bases remained unmatched. Germline values: CDR1 SGHTA, CDR2 FQGNSA. The CDR3 is made up of 15 amino acids. As DNA, the CDR3 is TGTGCCAGCAGCCGGGGGACAGGGGCAAGTGAGACCCAGTACTTC. It yields the protein CASSRGTGASETQYF.

The chain employs TRBV15 and TRBJ1-4; tentative D call: TRBD1 (5 bases). Germline lookup yields CDR1 LNHNV and CDR2 YYDKDF (reference sequence). CDR3 length equals 14 residues. Trimming shortened V by 0 bases and J by 15 bases, and 17 bases separated the two germline ends. The CDR3 DNA is TGTGCCACCAGCAGAGATCTTGTGGGGCCGAGAATGTTTTTT. Translation: CATSRDLVGPRMFF.

The gene calls are TRBV7-6 and TRBJ2-6; possibly TRBD1 for D (5 bases). Germline CDR1 reads SGHVS; CDR2 reads FNYEAQ. The CDR3 extends over 18 amino acids. V dropped 4 bases and J dropped 0 bases, with 16 bases sitting between them. CDR3 coding DNA: TGTGCCAGCAGCTGGGGCCGAGCAGGCTACTCTGGGGCCAACGTCCTGACTTTC. It translates to CASSWGRAGYSGANVLTF. The whole variable domain, remainder taken from reference TRBV7-6 and TRBJ2-6, is GAGVSQSPRYKVTKRGQDVALRCDPISGHVSLYWYRQALGQGPEFLTYFNYEAQQDKSGLPNDRFSAERPEGSISTLTIQRTEQRDSAMYRCASSWGRAGYSGANVLTFGAGSRLTVL.

The chain combines TRBV12-5 with TRBJ2-7; D is unclear. The CDR3 length is 11 residues. Germline CDR1 LGHNT, CDR2 FRNRAP. Between the trimmed V and J ends, which lost 3 bases and 4 bases, there was a span of 4 bases. This chain's CDR3 is CASGFGYEQYF. CDR3 DNA: TGTGCTAGTGGTTTCGGGTACGAGCAGTACTTC.

The chain links TRBV18 to TRBJ2-1; 10 nucleotides agree with TRBD2. With 2 bases clipped from V and 7 bases from J, the junction kept 11 bases outside the gene matches. The CDR3 extends over 17 amino acids. Germline V gene lookup returns CDR1 KGHSH and CDR2 LQKENI. The CDR3 coding sequence is TGTGCCAGCTCACCAAGGGCAGCGGGAGGGGCAGGGAATGAGCAGTTCTTC. Translation: CASSPRAAGGAGNEQFF.

V gene TRBV9 combines with J gene TRBJ2-3, with D perhaps matching TRBD2 (5 bases). Germline V lookup: CDR1 SGDLS, CDR2 YYNGEE. This CDR3 has 15 residues. The V and J ends lost 0 bases and 0 bases respectively, with 8 bases between them. The CDR3 bases are TGTGCCAGCAGCGTAGGCGGGTGGAGCACAGATACGCAGTATTTT. Protein sequence: CASSVGGWSTDTQYF.

As DNA, the CDR3 is TGCGCCAGCATGCGAGGGAACACTGAAGCTTTCTTT. Protein sequence: CASMRGNTEAFF. V gene TRBV10-2 combines with J gene TRBJ1-1; D unresolved. The CDR3 totals 12 residues. CDR1 is WSHSY and CDR2 is SAAADI in the germline V gene. Trimming shortened V by 7 bases and J by 1 base, and 7 bases separated the two germline ends.

The sample holds one count of this clone. The genes are TRBV2 and TRBJ2-1; D is uncertain. From germline, CDR1 is SNHLY and CDR2 FYNNEI. CDR3 length: 13 amino acids. V was pared by 4 bases and J by 2 bases, with 6 bases between. The CDR3 DNA reads TGTGCCAGCAGTGGGTCCCCCTACAATGAGCAGTTCTTC. This gives the protein CASSGSPYNEQFF.

The J gene is TRBJ2-5, the V gene TRBV19; 12 positions agree with TRBD2. The ends lost 5 bases at V and 3 bases at J; junction bases unmatched: 7. The length of the CDR3 is 16 residues. CDR1 and CDR2 from the germline V gene are LNHDA and SQIVND (reference sequence). The CDR3 loop reads CASSGTSGFREETQYF. Written as DNA, the CDR3 is TGTGCCAGTAGTGGGACTAGCGGGTTTAGGGAAGAGACCCAGTACTTC.

The chain couples TRBV19 to TRBJ1-3; D gene unclear. The length of the CDR3 is 15 residues. Deletions cut 9 bases from V and 0 bases from J, with 15 bases between. CDR1 and CDR2 (germline): LNHDA, SQIVND (reference sequence). CDR3 sequence: CASIGQAYSGNTIYF. CDR3 coding DNA: TGTGCCAGCATAGGGCAGGCCTACTCTGGAAACACCATATATTTT.

V usage is TRBV7-2 and J usage is TRBJ2-7; possible D gene TRBD2, 6 bases. Germline V lookup: CDR1 SGHTA, CDR2 FQGNSA. The CDR3 length is 15 residues. Trimming pared 0 bases from V and 1 base from J, leaving 10 bases between. CDR3 coding DNA: TGTGCCAGCAGCTTAGCTCCGGGAGAATCCTACGAGCAGTACTTC. Encoded protein: CASSLAPGESYEQYF.

This clone was recorded once. The chain is built from TRBV6-5 and TRBJ2-7; D is ambiguous. The V gene lost 5 bases and the J gene lost 5 bases, with 16 bases spanning the gap. The CDR3 length is 14 residues. The germline V gene encodes CDR1 MNHEY and CDR2 SVGAGI. CDR3 in amino acids: CASSPRLRNHEQYF. The CDR3 bases are TGTGCCAGCAGTCCCCGACTGAGGAACCACGAGCAGTACTTC.

The CDR3 reads CASSFDRAGTQYF. As DNA, the CDR3 is TGTGCCAGCAGTTTCGACAGGGCTGGGACCCAGTACTTC. The chain carries TRBV27 and TRBJ2-5, with 7 bases fitting TRBD1. CDR1 MNHEY and CDR2 SMNVEV come from the germline V gene (reference sequence). The CDR3 extends over 13 amino acids. Trimming took 3 bases from V and 7 from J; bases not matched to a gene: 5.

The rearrangement links TRBV6-1 to TRBJ2-7, with D maybe TRBD2 (6 bases). This CDR3 comprises 14 residues. The V end was cut by 7 bases, the J end by 6 bases, with 19 bases between. From germline, CDR1 is MNHNS and CDR2 SASEGT. This chain's CDR3 is CASTEGLSSSEQYF. In nucleotides, the CDR3 is TGTGCCAGCACCGAAGGACTATCGTCAAGCGAGCAGTACTTC.

The rearrangement links TRBV4-1 to TRBJ2-1, with D possibly being TRBD1 (5 bases). Germline CDR1 MGHRA, CDR2 YSYEKL. CDR3 length: 15 residues. V gave up 0 bases and J gave up 4 bases, with 10 bases separating them. As DNA, the CDR3 is TGCGCCAGCAGCCAAGACGGTGCAGGGTACAATGAGCAGTTCTTC. Translating gives CASSQDGAGYNEQFF.

V gene TRBV30 combines with J gene TRBJ2-1; 7 positions agree with TRBD2. Germline V lookup: CDR1 GTSNPN, CDR2 SVGIG (reference sequence). V shed 3 bases and J 8 bases; nucleotides not matched to a gene: 13. The CDR3 has 15 residues. For the CDR3, the DNA is TGTGCCTGGAGCAAGGGCGGGAGAGCGGCGGATGAGCAGTTCTTC. This sequence encodes CAWSKGGRAADEQFF.

The chain uses TRBV13 and TRBJ2-7, with 8 nucleotides matching TRBD2. Germline V CDR1 and CDR2: PRHDT, FYEKMQ (reference sequence). The ends lost 0 bases at V and 6 bases at J; junction bases unmatched: 7. The CDR3 length is 15 residues. The CDR3 DNA reads TGTGCCAGCAGCTTAGGCGGGAGGGCCTCCGGCGAGCAGTACTTC. This encodes CASSLGGRASGEQYF.

This chain uses TRBV29-1 with TRBJ2-7, with 10 bases matching TRBD1. The J segment lost 1 base and the V segment lost 4 bases, leaving 10 bases of the junction unmatched. The length of the CDR3 is 16 residues. Per germline, CDR1 SQVTM and CDR2 ANQGSEA. Here the CDR3 reads CSVVDPDRGQSYEQYF. The CDR3 nucleotides read TGCAGCGTTGTGGACCCCGACAGGGGGCAATCCTACGAGCAGTACTTC.

This chain joins TRBV4-3 and TRBJ1-4, with TRBD1 as a possible D gene (6 bases). Germline lookup yields CDR1 LGHNA and CDR2 YSLEER. The CDR3 extends over 14 amino acids. Trimming cost V 7 bases and J 6 bases, with 15 bases left between them. CDR3 in amino acids: CASNTNTGYEKLFF. CDR3 bases: TGCGCCAGCAACACTAATACAGGGTATGAAAAACTGTTTTTT.

The chain combines TRBV5-1 with TRBJ2-5; D might be TRBD2 (6 bases). CDR1 and CDR2 (germline): SGHRS, YFSETQ. The CDR3 sequence is 15 residues long. V was shortened by 4 bases and J by 5 bases, with 18 bases between the two germline ends. The CDR3 nucleotides are TGCGCCAGCAGCAACCCGGGGGACCCTCGTGAGACCCAGTACTTC. This gives the protein CASSNPGDPRETQYF.